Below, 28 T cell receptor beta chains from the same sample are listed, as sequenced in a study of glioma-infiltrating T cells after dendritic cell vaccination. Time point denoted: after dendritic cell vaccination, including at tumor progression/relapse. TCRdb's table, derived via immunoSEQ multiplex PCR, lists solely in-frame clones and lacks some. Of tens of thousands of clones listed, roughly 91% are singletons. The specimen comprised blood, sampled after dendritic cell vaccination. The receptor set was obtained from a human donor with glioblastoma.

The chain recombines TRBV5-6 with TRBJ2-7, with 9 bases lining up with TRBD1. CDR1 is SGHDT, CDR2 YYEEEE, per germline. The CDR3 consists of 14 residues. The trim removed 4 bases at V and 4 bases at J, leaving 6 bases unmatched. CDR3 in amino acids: CASSGVDRGYEQYF. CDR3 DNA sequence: TGTGCCAGCAGCGGCGTGGACAGGGGATACGAGCAGTACTTC.

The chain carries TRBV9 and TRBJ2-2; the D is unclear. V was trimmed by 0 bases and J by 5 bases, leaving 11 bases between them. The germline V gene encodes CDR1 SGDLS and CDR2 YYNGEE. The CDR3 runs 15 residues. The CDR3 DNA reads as TGTGCCAGCAGCGTAGTTGGGCGCGAGACCGGGGAGCTGTTTTTT. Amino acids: CASSVVGRETGELFF.

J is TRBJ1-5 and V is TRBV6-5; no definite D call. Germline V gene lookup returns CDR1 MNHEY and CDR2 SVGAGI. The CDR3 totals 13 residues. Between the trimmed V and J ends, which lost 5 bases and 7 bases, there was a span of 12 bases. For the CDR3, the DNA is TGTGCCAGCAGTAGTTCGGGTAACCAGCCCCAGCATTTT. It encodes CASSSSGNQPQHF.

The CDR3 protein is CASSIAGGRYEQYF. DNA of the CDR3: TGCGCCAGCAGTATAGCGGGGGGGCGGTACGAGCAGTACTTC. The V call is TRBV5-1, the J call TRBJ2-7; 11 bases fit TRBD2. The V gene end was trimmed by 5 bases and the J gene end by 4 bases; junction bases not matched to a gene: 5. From germline, CDR1 is SGHRS and CDR2 YFSETQ. The CDR3 loop spans 14 amino acids. The full variable domain, its missing parts supplied by reference TRBV5-1 and TRBJ2-7, is KAGVTQTPRYLIKTRGQQVTLSCSPISGHRSVSWYQQTPGQGLQFLFEYFSETQRNKGNFPGRFSGRQFSNSRSEMNVSTLELGDSALYLCASSIAGGRYEQYFGPGTRLTVT.

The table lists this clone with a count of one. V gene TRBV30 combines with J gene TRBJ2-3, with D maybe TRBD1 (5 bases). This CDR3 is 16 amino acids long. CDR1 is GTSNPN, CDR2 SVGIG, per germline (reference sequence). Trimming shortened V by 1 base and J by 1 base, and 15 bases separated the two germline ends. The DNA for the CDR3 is TGTGCCTGGAGTGCACAGTGGGGCCTCGGCACAGATACGCAGTATTTT. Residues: CAWSAQWGLGTDTQYF.

This chain's CDR3 is CASSHSGVRMYEQYF. The CDR3 DNA is TGCGCCAGCAGCCATAGCGGGGTCCGGATGTACGAGCAGTACTTC. The gene calls are TRBV5-1 and TRBJ2-7, with 8 bases lining up with TRBD2. This CDR3 is built from 15 residues. The germline gives CDR1 SGHRS, CDR2 YFSETQ. The V segment lost 4 bases and the J segment 4 bases; nucleotides outside the gene matches: 10.

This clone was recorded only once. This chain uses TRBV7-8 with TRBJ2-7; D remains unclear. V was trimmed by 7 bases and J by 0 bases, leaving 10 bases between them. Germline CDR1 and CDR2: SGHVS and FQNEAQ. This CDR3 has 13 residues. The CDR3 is CASTSQSSYEQYF. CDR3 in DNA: TGTGCCAGCACCTCACAGAGCTCCTACGAGCAGTACTTC. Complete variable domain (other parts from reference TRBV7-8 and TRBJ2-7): GAGVSQSPRYKVAKRGQDVALRCDPISGHVSLFWYQQALGQGPEFLTYFQNEAQLDKSGLPSDRFFAERPEGSVSTLKIQRTQQEDSAVYLCASTSQSSYEQYFGPGTRLTVT.

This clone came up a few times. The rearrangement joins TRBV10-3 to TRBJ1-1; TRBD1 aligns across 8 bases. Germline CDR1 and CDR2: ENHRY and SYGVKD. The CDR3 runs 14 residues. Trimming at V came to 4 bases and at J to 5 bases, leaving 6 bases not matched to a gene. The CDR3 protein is CAISVGQVATEAFF. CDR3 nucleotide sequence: TGTGCCATCAGTGTGGGACAGGTAGCTACTGAAGCTTTCTTT.

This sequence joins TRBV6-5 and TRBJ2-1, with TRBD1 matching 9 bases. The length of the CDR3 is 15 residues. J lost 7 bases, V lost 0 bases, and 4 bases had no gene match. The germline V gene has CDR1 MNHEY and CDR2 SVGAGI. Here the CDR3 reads CASSYSGTGNNEQFF. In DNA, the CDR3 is TGTGCCAGCAGTTACTCTGGGACAGGGAATAATGAGCAGTTCTTC.

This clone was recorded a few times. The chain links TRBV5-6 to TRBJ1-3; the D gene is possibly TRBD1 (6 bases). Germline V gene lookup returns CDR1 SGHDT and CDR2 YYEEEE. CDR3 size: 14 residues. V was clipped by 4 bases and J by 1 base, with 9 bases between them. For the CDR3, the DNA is TGTGCCAGCAGCCTACAGGGTTCTGGAAACACCATATATTTT. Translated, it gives CASSLQGSGNTIYF.

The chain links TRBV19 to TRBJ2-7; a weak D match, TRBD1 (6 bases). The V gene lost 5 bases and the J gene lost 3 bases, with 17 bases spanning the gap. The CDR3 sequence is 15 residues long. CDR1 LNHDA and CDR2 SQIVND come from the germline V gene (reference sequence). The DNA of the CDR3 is TGTGCCAGTAGTGTTACAGGGAAACTTGGCTACGAGCAGTACTTC. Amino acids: CASSVTGKLGYEQYF. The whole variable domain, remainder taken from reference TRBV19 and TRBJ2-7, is DGGITQSPKYLFRKEGQNVTLSCEQNLNHDAMYWYRQDPGQGLRLIYYSQIVNDFQKGDIAEGYSVSREKKESFPLTVTSAQKNPTAFYLCASSVTGKLGYEQYFGPGTRLTVT.

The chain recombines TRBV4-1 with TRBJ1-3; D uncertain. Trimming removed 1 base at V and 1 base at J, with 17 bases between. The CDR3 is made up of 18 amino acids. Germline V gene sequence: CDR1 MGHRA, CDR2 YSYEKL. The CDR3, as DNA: TGCGCCAGCAGCCAAGTTGATCTCGGGTTTTTTTCTGGAAACACCATATATTTT. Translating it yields CASSQVDLGFFSGNTIYF.

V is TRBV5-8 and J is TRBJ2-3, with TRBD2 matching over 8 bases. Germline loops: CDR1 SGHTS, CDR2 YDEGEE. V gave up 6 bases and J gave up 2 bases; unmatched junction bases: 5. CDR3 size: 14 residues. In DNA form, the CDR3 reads TGTGCCAGCAATCTAGCGGGCCACACAGATACGCAGTATTTT. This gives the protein CASNLAGHTDTQYF.

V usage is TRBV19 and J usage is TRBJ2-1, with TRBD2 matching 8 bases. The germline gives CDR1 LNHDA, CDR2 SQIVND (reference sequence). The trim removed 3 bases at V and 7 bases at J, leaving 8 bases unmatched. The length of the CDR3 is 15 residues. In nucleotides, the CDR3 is TGTGCCAGTAGTATTCCCGGGGGGGCTTGGAATGAGCAGTTCTTC. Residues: CASSIPGGAWNEQFF.

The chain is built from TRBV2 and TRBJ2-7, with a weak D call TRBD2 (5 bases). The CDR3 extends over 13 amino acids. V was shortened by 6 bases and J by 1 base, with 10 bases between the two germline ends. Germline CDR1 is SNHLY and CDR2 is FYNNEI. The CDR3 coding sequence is TGTGCCAGCAGCGTCGGGGAGTCCTACGAGCAGTACTTC. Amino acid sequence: CASSVGESYEQYF.

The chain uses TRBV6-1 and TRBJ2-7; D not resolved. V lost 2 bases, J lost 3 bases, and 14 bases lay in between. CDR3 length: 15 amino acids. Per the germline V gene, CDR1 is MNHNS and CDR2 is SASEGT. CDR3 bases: TGTGCCAGCAGTGAAATTCACAGCTCCTACTACGAGCAGTACTTC. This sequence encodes CASSEIHSSYYEQYF.

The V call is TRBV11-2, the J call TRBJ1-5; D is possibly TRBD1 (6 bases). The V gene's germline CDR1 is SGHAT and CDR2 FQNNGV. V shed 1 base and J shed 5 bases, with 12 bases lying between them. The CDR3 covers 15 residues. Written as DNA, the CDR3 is TGTGCCAGCAGCTTAGGGCAGGGGAAAGATCAGCCCCAGCATTTT. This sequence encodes CASSLGQGKDQPQHF.

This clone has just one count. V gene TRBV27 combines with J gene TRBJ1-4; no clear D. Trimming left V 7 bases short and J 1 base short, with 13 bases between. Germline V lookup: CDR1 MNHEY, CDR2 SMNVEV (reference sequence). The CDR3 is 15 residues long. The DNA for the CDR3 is TGTGCCAGCACTTCCCTTAGACTAACTAATGAAAAACTGTTTTTT. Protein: CASTSLRLTNEKLFF.

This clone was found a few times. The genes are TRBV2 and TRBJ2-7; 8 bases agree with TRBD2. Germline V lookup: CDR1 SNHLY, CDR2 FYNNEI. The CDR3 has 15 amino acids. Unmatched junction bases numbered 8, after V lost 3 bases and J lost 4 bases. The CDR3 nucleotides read TGTGCCAGCAGTGACGCACAGGCGGGAGGTTACGAGCAGTACTTC. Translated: CASSDAQAGGYEQYF. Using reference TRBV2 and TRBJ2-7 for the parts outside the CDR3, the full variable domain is EPEVTQTPSHQVTQMGQEVILRCVPISNHLYFYWYRQILGQKVEFLVSFYNNEISEKSEIFDDQFSVERPDGSNFTLKIRSTKLEDSAMYFCASSDAQAGGYEQYFGPGTRLTVT.

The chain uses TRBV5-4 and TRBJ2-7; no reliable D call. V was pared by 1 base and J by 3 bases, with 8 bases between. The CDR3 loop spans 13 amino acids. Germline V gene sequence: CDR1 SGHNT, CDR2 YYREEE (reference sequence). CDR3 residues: CASSLPGNYEQYF. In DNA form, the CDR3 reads TGTGCCAGCAGCTTGCCAGGTAACTACGAGCAGTACTTC.

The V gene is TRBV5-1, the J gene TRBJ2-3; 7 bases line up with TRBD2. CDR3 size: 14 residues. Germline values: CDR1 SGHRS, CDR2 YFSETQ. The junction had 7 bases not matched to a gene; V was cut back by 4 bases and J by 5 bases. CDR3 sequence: CASSGGEPRDTQYF. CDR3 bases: TGCGCCAGCAGCGGGGGGGAACCGAGAGATACGCAGTATTTT.

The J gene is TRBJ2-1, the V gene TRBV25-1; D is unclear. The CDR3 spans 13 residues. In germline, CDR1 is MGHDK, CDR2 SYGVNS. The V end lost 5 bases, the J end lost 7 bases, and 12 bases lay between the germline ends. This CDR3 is CASSPPGLNEQFF. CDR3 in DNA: TGTGCCAGCAGTCCCCCGGGTCTTAATGAGCAGTTCTTC.

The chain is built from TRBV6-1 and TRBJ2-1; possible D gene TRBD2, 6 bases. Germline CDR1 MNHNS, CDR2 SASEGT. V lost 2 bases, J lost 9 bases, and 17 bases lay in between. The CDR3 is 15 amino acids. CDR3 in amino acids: CASSETASATGEQFF. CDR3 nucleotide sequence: TGTGCCAGCAGTGAAACGGCTAGCGCCACAGGTGAGCAGTTCTTC.

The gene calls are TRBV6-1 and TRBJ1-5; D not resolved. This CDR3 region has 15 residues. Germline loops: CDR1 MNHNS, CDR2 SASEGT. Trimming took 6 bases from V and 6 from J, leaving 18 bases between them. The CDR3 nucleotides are TGTGCCAGCAGGGCAGCAACAAGCAGAGGTCAGCCCCAGCATTTT. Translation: CASRAATSRGQPQHF.

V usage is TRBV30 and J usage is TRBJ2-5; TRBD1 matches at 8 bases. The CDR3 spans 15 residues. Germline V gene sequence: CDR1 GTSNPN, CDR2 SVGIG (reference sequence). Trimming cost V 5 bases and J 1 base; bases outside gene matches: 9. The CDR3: CAWSLPTGVQETQYF. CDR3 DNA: TGTGCCTGGTCTCTTCCGACAGGGGTCCAAGAGACCCAGTACTTC.

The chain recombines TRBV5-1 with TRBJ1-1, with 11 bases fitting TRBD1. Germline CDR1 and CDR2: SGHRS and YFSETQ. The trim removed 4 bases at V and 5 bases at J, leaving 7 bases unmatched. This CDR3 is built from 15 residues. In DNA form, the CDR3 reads TGCGCCAGCAGCCTGGGACAGGGGGAAGGGACTGAAGCTTTCTTT. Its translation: CASSLGQGEGTEAFF.

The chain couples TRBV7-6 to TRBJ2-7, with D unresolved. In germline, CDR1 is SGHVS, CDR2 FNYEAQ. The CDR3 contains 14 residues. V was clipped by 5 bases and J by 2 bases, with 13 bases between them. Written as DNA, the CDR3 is TGTGCCAGCAGCACTGGCCGAGGAACCTACGAGCAGTACTTC. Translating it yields CASSTGRGTYEQYF.

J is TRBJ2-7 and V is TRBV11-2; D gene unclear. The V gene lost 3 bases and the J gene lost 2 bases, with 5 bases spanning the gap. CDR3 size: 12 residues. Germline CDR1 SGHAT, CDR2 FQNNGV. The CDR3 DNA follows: TGTGCCAGCAGCTTCCGGGCCTACGAGCAGTACTTC. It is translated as CASSFRAYEQYF.